One TCR beta chain is described in this entry. This specimen comes from a study of blood T cell repertoires in COVID-19. Sequencing used immunoSEQ multiplex PCR; TCRdb keeps in-frame clones, though not all of them. The sample yields under 95,000 clones, over 75% seen once. The V gene's germline CDR1 is MDHEN and CDR2 SYDVKM. Trimming removed 3 bases from V and 1 base from J, with 12 bases in between. CDR3 size: 15 residues. The sequence came from a human donor with acute or convalescent COVID-19. The donor label of this sample is uncertain. This chain uses TRBV28 with TRBJ1-1; D possibly corresponds to TRBD1 (6 bases). The material sequenced was peripheral blood. CDR3 region: CASSLPGVGNTEAFF. CDR3 DNA sequence: TGTGCCAGCAGTTTGCCAGGGGTTGGGAACACTGAAGCTTTCTTT.